One sample yielded the 22 T cell receptor beta chains listed below, sequenced in a study of response to subunit inactivated influenza vaccine. TCRdb processed the RT-PCR reads anew with MiXCR; each CDR3 protein has one entry. The sample yields 430,000 or so distinct CDR3 sequences, around 9.9% seen once. This sample comprised PBMCs from blood, obtained roughly 45 days after vaccination. The source is a man aged 50 to 60 who received an inactivated influenza vaccine.

The chain couples TRBV9 to TRBJ1-3; tentative D call: TRBD1 (5 bases). CDR3 length equals 13 residues. The V gene lost 2 bases and the J gene lost 4 bases, with 7 bases spanning the gap. CDR1 is SGDLS and CDR2 is YYNGEE in the germline V gene. The CDR3: CASSVNRGNTIYF. CDR3 sequence (DNA): TGTGCCAGCAGCGTGAACAGGGGAAACACCATATATTTT.

This chain joins TRBV20-1 and TRBJ2-5; no firm D call. With 6 bases removed from V and 5 bases from J, the gap between germline ends came to 16 bases. Per germline, CDR1 DFQATT and CDR2 SNEGSKA (reference sequence). There are 13 residues in the CDR3. The DNA for the CDR3 is TGCAGTGCCTCTACGGTGACCGTCGAGACCCAGTACTTC. Translation: CSASTVTVETQYF.

The chain recombines TRBV6-2 or TRBV6-3 with TRBJ2-3, with D possibly TRBD1 on 5 matching bases. The CDR3 spans 13 residues. Per germline, CDR1 MNHEY and CDR2 SVGEGT. Trimming cost V 7 bases and J 0 bases, with 8 bases left between them. The CDR3 nucleotides read TGTGCCAGCATGCAGGGAAGCACAGATACGCAGTATTTT. Translated, it gives CASMQGSTDTQYF.

In its sample, this clonotype was seen many times. The chain has TRBV20-1 and TRBJ2-5, with TRBD2 identical over 9 bases. Germline-derived CDR1 and CDR2 are DFQATT and SNEGSKA (reference sequence). The CDR3 is 14 residues long. Trimming removed 1 base from V and 5 bases from J; junction bases left unmatched: 5. The CDR3 DNA sequence: TGCAGTGCTAGAGTAGGCGGGAGGGGGGAGACCCAGTACTTC. Encoded protein: CSARVGGRGETQYF.

This clonotype came up many times. This chain uses TRBV12-3 or TRBV12-4 with TRBJ2-7; D is uncertain. The CDR3 has 12 amino acids. Trimming removed 6 bases from V and 3 bases from J, with 9 bases in between. CDR3 nucleotides: TGTGCCAGCAGCTCCTCCCTCTACGAGCAGTACTTC. Its protein is CASSSSLYEQYF.

This sequence joins TRBV6-1 and TRBJ1-3; D possibly corresponds to TRBD1 (6 bases). The V gene lost 4 bases and the J gene lost 5 bases, with 12 bases spanning the gap. Germline lookup yields CDR1 MNHNS and CDR2 SASEGT. The CDR3 contains 14 residues. CDR3 sequence: CASSAGRGRNTIYF. The CDR3 nucleotides read TGTGCCAGCAGTGCAGGCAGGGGAAGAAACACCATATATTTT.

The gene calls are TRBV12-3 or TRBV12-4 and TRBJ2-2; 7 bases agree with TRBD1. This CDR3 has 15 amino acids. J was trimmed by 4 bases and V by 5 bases; bases with no gene match: 7. CDR3 region: CASSLSTGSTGELFF. CDR3 nucleotide sequence: TGTGCCAGCAGTCTCTCGACAGGGTCCACCGGGGAGCTGTTTTTT.

The chain combines TRBV5-5 with TRBJ2-7; 7 positions match TRBD1. This CDR3 region has 16 residues. After removal of 0 bases from V and 3 bases from J, the junction contained 9 bases not matched to a gene. Germline V CDR1 and CDR2: SGHKS, YYEKEE (reference sequence). As DNA, the CDR3 is TGTGCCAGCAGCTTGGCCCCTCCGGGACAGAGCTACGAGCAGTACTTC. Encoded protein: CASSLAPPGQSYEQYF.

The rearrangement links TRBV4-2 to TRBJ2-5; 15 bases align to TRBD2. Germline CDR1 and CDR2: LGHNA and YNFKEQ. CDR3 size: 19 residues. The V and J ends lost 5 bases and 1 base, in that order; junction bases with no gene match: 11. The CDR3 bases are TGTGCCAGCAGCACGGGACTAGCGGGGGGCCGCGGTCTCCAAGAGACCCAGTACTTC. Translating gives CASSTGLAGGRGLQETQYF.

This rearrangement joins TRBV10-3 to TRBJ2-7; no firm D call. Trimming left V 5 bases short and J 1 base short, with 12 bases between. The CDR3 contains 14 residues. Germline CDR1 and CDR2: ENHRY and SYGVKD. For the CDR3, the DNA is TGTGCCATCAGTACCGTGGCCGATTCCTACGAGCAGTACTTC. Translation gives CAISTVADSYEQYF.

This clonotype was detected ten times or more. The chain combines TRBV11-1 with TRBJ2-6; possible D gene TRBD1, 7 bases. CDR1 is SGHAT and CDR2 is FQDESV in the germline V gene (reference sequence). This CDR3 region has 18 residues. Trimming took off 5 bases at V and 1 base at J, with 18 bases between the two ends. CDR3 DNA sequence: TGTGCCAGCAGCCGGGAGACAGGGTCCGTATCTGGGGCCAACGTCCTGACTTTC. This codes for CASSRETGSVSGANVLTF.

Ten or more counts support this clonotype. The chain carries TRBV5-1 and TRBJ2-5; the D gene could be TRBD1 or TRBD2 (7 bases each). Germline assignment: CDR1 SGHRS and CDR2 YFSETQ. The V and J ends lost 4 bases and 2 bases respectively, with 12 bases between them. This CDR3 is 14 amino acids long. The CDR3 region is CASSIQGGQETQYF. For the CDR3, the DNA is TGCGCCAGCAGCATCCAGGGGGGGCAAGAGACCCAGTACTTC.

This clonotype was seen more than once but under ten times. V gene TRBV5-1 combines with J gene TRBJ2-4; D is undetermined. The CDR3 has 16 residues. The V end lost 2 bases, the J end lost 2 bases, and 14 bases lay between the germline ends. Germline CDR1 reads SGHRS; CDR2 reads YFSETQ. CDR3 sequence reads: CASSFLVASPKNIQYF. As DNA, the CDR3 is TGCGCCAGCAGCTTTCTCGTGGCCTCTCCCAAAAACATTCAGTACTTC.

This clonotype occurred a few times. This chain links TRBV3-1 with TRBJ1-2; the D gene is possibly TRBD1 (5 bases). V was cut by 1 base and J by 2 bases, with 20 bases left in between. Germline V gene data show CDR1 as LGHDT and CDR2 as YNNKEL (reference sequence). This CDR3 is built from 18 residues. CDR3 amino acids: CASSQVLATGTANYGYTF. For the CDR3, the DNA is TGTGCCAGCAGCCAAGTCCTAGCAACCGGGACGGCAAACTATGGCTACACCTTC.

This chain joins TRBV12-3 or TRBV12-4 and TRBJ2-5; 9 bases agree with TRBD2. Unmatched junction bases numbered 8, after V lost 8 bases and J lost 7 bases. This CDR3 is 13 amino acids long. CDR3 DNA: TGTGCCAGCCGAGCGGGGGGCTCAGGGACCCAGTACTTC. Encoded protein: CASRAGGSGTQYF.

The rearrangement uses TRBV5-1 and TRBJ1-2, with D perhaps matching TRBD1 (5 bases). Per germline, CDR1 SGHRS and CDR2 YFSETQ. V was cut by 4 bases and J by 10 bases, with 17 bases left in between. The CDR3 totals 13 residues. The chain's CDR3 is CASSARDGDFYTF. DNA of the CDR3: TGCGCCAGCAGCGCCCGGGACGGAGATTTCTACACCTTC.

A few counts support this clonotype. V and J are TRBV9 and TRBJ2-7, with 10 positions matching TRBD2. The CDR3 is made up of 15 amino acids. Germline CDR1 SGDLS, CDR2 YYNGEE. The trim removed 1 base at V and 3 bases at J, leaving 4 bases unmatched. CDR3 bases: TGTGCCAGCAGCGTACAAGCGGGGGGGAACTACGAGCAGTACTTC. As protein: CASSVQAGGNYEQYF.

This chain links TRBV12-3 or TRBV12-4 with TRBJ1-3; tentative D call: TRBD1 (5 bases). Trimming stripped 3 bases from V and 5 bases from J, with 11 bases between. The CDR3 loop spans 14 amino acids. CDR3 DNA: TGTGCCAGCAGTTTCGGAGGGGATCGAAACACCATATATTTT. It specifies CASSFGGDRNTIYF.

In this sample, this clonotype turned up a few times. J is TRBJ2-3 and V is TRBV20-1; TRBD2 matches 10 bases. The J segment lost 4 bases and the V segment lost 6 bases, leaving 10 bases of the junction unmatched. The length of the CDR3 is 15 residues. CDR1 and CDR2 from the germline V gene are DFQATT and SNEGSKA (reference sequence). CDR3 sequence: CSANPSGGSPDTQYF. The CDR3 DNA sequence: TGCAGTGCGAATCCTAGCGGGGGCTCCCCAGATACGCAGTATTTT.

The chain employs TRBV12-3 or TRBV12-4 and TRBJ2-7; 8 bases fit TRBD2. This CDR3 comprises 14 residues. With 7 bases clipped from V and 5 bases from J, the junction kept 10 bases outside the gene matches. Here the CDR3 reads CASTWNSGTHEQYF. CDR3 coding DNA: TGTGCCAGCACTTGGAATAGCGGGACCCACGAGCAGTACTTC.

This clonotype was counted a few times. This chain joins TRBV5-1 and TRBJ2-6; 8 positions match TRBD1. This CDR3 has 19 amino acids. The germline V gene has CDR1 SGHRS and CDR2 YFSETQ. The ends lost 4 bases at V and 4 bases at J; junction bases unmatched: 16. CDR3 coding DNA: TGCGCCAGCAGCCCCGTCGGACAGGGTACTTCTTTGGGGGCCAACGTCCTGACTTTC. This translates into CASSPVGQGTSLGANVLTF.

This clonotype was seen ten or more times. V is TRBV7-8 and J is TRBJ1-1; 9 bases map to TRBD1. The CDR3 has 20 residues. Germline V gives CDR1 SGHVS, CDR2 FQNEAQ. The V gene end was trimmed by 2 bases and the J gene end by 0 bases; junction bases not matched to a gene: 16. In DNA form, the CDR3 reads TGTGCCAGCAGCTTATCGAGGACAGGGGTCAGGGGCGGTATGAACACTGAAGCTTTCTTT. As protein: CASSLSRTGVRGGMNTEAFF.